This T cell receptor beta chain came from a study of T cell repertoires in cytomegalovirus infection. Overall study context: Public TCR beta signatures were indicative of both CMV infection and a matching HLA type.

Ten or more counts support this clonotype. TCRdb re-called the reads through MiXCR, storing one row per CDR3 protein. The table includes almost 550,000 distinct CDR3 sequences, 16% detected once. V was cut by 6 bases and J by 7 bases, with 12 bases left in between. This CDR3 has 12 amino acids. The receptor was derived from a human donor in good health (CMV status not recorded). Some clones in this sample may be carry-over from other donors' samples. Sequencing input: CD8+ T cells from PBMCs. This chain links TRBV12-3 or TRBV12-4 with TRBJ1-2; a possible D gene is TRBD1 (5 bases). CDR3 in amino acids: CASSITGFGYTF. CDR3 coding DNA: TGTGCCAGCAGCATCACAGGCTTTGGCTACACCTTC.